This T cell receptor beta chain was documented in a study of CD8 T cells in ankylosing spondylitis (dated by TCRdb to about 2017). Regarding the study in general: To find TCR variants linked to disease, the study profiled T cell receptor beta repertoires in ankylosing spondylitis patients and healthy donors. Samples of peripheral blood were taken, and for ankylosing spondylitis patients, synovial fluid was collected as well. The whole study cohort included some 100 healthy donors and 20 to 30 ankylosing spondylitis patients. General conclusions and limits of the study: A TCR beta motif of seven or eight highly homologous amino acid variants appeared characteristic of blood from ankylosing spondylitis patients. Some motif variants were previously reported in synovial fluid and blood of reactive arthritis patients, suggesting common disease-initiation mechanisms. Significant enrichment of the disease-linked clones was reported in matched synovial fluid samples from ankylosing spondylitis patients. The disease-linked clones showed a CD8+ phenotype and occurred at relatively low frequencies in peripheral blood.

This clonotype has more than one count but fewer than ten. Its binding antigen is unknown. Qualities for individual bases were not recorded, and no much larger clone is one base off. The CDR3 contains 16 residues, cysteine and phenylalanine counted. Of all the DNA, just the CDR3 is kept, 48 bases in frame from base 1. Sequences LGHNT (CDR1) and FRNRAP (CDR2) are obtained from the germline V gene. Unmatched junction bases come to 9, with V trimmed by 1 base and J by 8 bases. Data came from an Illumina HiSeq 2500. Quantitative 5'-RACE with molecular barcodes was used to prepare TCR beta libraries. Turning to the authors' computational methods: To identify disease-linked TCR variants, a new computational method was used, one built on a probabilistic model of VDJ rearrangement. The public reads were reanalyzed by TCRdb: fastp trimming at Q25, MiXCR alignment, in-frame beta chains only. Merged by CDR3 protein, the rows form single entries marked with the most common genes and DNA. The authors' filters were not applied to this entry. This sample comprises under 550,000 distinct CDR3 sequences, roughly 25% of them detected only once. The ten largest clones capture 0.85% to 1% of the sample.

Recombination connected TRBV12-5 to TRBJ1-4, and TRBD1 aligns with 8 junction nucleotides. This TCR derives from a male donor with ankylosing spondylitis. The sequencing input was blood, either unsorted or a sorted T cell fraction (not recorded which). The nucleotides read TGTGCTAGTGGTTTGGAAACAGGGGGGGTTGAAGAAAAACTGTTTTTT. Its protein is CASGLETGGVEEKLFF.